Listed here are 32 T cell receptor beta chains from one sample, sequenced in a study of shared clonotypes between healthy human individuals. The protocol was immunoSEQ multiplex PCR, while the TCRdb copy is restricted to in-frame clones and leaves out a portion. The table has fewer than 500,000 clones, about 79% seen once; the top ten hold roughly an eighth. The sample taken for sequencing was PBMCs. The receptors shown here come from a woman in her thirties or forties in good health. Some clones in this sample may be carry-over from other donors' samples.

With regard to this clone: A much larger clone differs from this one at a single base, so this may be a read error. The sample contains more than one DNA sequence encoding this CDR3. This chain connects TRBV6-6 to TRBJ2-2, with D unclear. V lost 0 bases and J 2 bases, leaving 10 bases between the germline ends. The CDR3 runs to 16 residues. In germline, CDR1 is MNHNY, CDR2 SVGAGI (reference sequence). The CDR3 sequence is CASSYSTGKNTGELFF. CDR3 DNA sequence: TGTGCCAGCAGTTACTCGACTGGGAAAAACACCGGGGAGCTGTTTTTT.

This chain uses TRBV7-6 with TRBJ2-6; D gene ambiguous. Germline CDR1 is SGHVS and CDR2 is FNYEAQ. The CDR3 length is 17 residues. V lost 5 bases and J 0 bases, leaving 14 bases between the germline ends. DNA for the CDR3: TGTGCCAGCAGCCCAACTCCGTTAACCTCTGGGGCCAACGTCCTGACTTTC. Translation: CASSPTPLTSGANVLTF. The full variable domain, with the rest looked up from reference TRBV7-6 and TRBJ2-6, is GAGVSQSPRYKVTKRGQDVALRCDPISGHVSLYWYRQALGQGPEFLTYFNYEAQQDKSGLPNDRFSAERPEGSISTLTIQRTEQRDSAMYRCASSPTPLTSGANVLTFGAGSRLTVL.

The V and J genes are TRBV23-1 and TRBJ2-5; D remains ambiguous. TRBV23-1 is marked as an open reading frame, function uncertain. The CDR3 is 14 amino acids. The germline V and J ends were trimmed by 6 bases and 0 bases, with 11 bases remaining between them. As DNA, the CDR3 is TGCGCCAGCAGCGAGACAATGTACCAAGAGACCCAGTACTTC. Amino acid sequence: CASSETMYQETQYF.

The chain links TRBV18 to TRBJ2-5, with D possibly called TRBD1 or TRBD2 (5 bases each). V gave up 3 bases and J gave up 3 bases, with 14 bases separating them. Germline-derived CDR1 and CDR2 are KGHSH and LQKENI. This CDR3 contains 15 residues. The CDR3 DNA reads TGTGCCAGCTCACCTCTCGGGACGGCTAAAGAGACCCAGTACTTC. Its protein product is CASSPLGTAKETQYF.

The rearrangement links TRBV27 to TRBJ2-1; no reliable D call. CDR3 length equals 15 residues. The V gene's germline CDR1 is MNHEY and CDR2 SMNVEV (reference sequence). V shed 2 bases and J shed 4 bases, with 12 bases lying between them. The CDR3 spells CASSLNARAYNEQFF. CDR3 nucleotide sequence: TGTGCCAGCAGTTTAAACGCCCGGGCGTACAATGAGCAGTTCTTC.

V gene TRBV28 combines with J gene TRBJ2-4; D gene uncertain. Germline V lookup: CDR1 MDHEN, CDR2 SYDVKM. Deletions cut 6 bases from V and 3 bases from J, with 15 bases between. The CDR3 sequence is 15 residues long. CDR3 amino acids: CASSLITVGKNIQYF. For the CDR3, the DNA is TGTGCCAGCAGCCTCATTACAGTTGGCAAAAACATTCAGTACTTC.

The rearrangement uses TRBV29-1 and TRBJ1-2, with 12 nucleotides matching TRBD1. The CDR3 totals 15 residues. V trimming: 0 bases; J trimming: 8 bases; junction bases outside the gene matches: 7. Germline V gene data show CDR1 as SQVTM and CDR2 as ANQGSEA. CDR3 loop: CSVEDRGQGAEGYTF. CDR3 nucleotides: TGCAGCGTTGAAGATAGGGGACAGGGGGCGGAAGGCTACACCTTC.

The chain has TRBV5-4 and TRBJ2-7; 8 positions agree with TRBD2. The germline gives CDR1 SGHNT, CDR2 YYREEE (reference sequence). The V segment lost 4 bases and the J segment 6 bases; nucleotides outside the gene matches: 15. The CDR3 length is 16 residues. CDR3 nucleotides: TGTGCCAGCAGCCCGGGGGGGGTGGCGGGAAGGGTCGAGCAGTACTTC. Translation: CASSPGGVAGRVEQYF.

Ten or more counts support this clone. The V gene is TRBV27, the J gene TRBJ1-4, with a possible D match to TRBD1 (5 bases). In germline, CDR1 is MNHEY, CDR2 SMNVEV (reference sequence). The CDR3 spans 15 residues. The V end was cut by 5 bases, the J end by 7 bases, with 17 bases between. In nucleotides, the CDR3 is TGTGCCAGCAGTCCGTTACCGGGGCCGAGTGAAAAACTGTTTTTT. This encodes CASSPLPGPSEKLFF.

This clone has a single count. The chain couples TRBV6-5 to TRBJ1-2; 7 bases map to TRBD1. Per the germline V gene, CDR1 is MNHEY and CDR2 is SVGAGI. The CDR3 loop spans 15 amino acids. J was trimmed by 8 bases and V by 2 bases; bases with no gene match: 11. The CDR3, as DNA: TGTGCCAGCAGTTACGGCGACAGGGCATCGGGAGGCTACACCTTC. It encodes CASSYGDRASGGYTF.

This clone has a handful of counts. This sequence joins TRBV10-3 and TRBJ1-3; 7 bases are a match to TRBD1. Trimming cost V 10 bases and J 4 bases; bases outside gene matches: 4. Germline lookup yields CDR1 ENHRY and CDR2 SYGVKD. This CDR3 is 12 amino acids long. CDR3 region: CATGQAGNTIYF. CDR3 sequence (DNA): TGTGCCACCGGACAGGCAGGAAACACCATATATTTT.

The chain combines TRBV6-6 with TRBJ2-5; 9 nucleotides agree with TRBD1. This CDR3 has 14 amino acids. The V and J ends lost 2 bases and 5 bases, in that order; junction bases with no gene match: 3. Looked up from germline, CDR1 is MNHNY and CDR2 is SVGAGI (reference sequence). The CDR3 nucleotides read TGTGCCAGCAGTTACGCGGACAGGGGTGAGACCCAGTACTTC. This sequence encodes CASSYADRGETQYF.

This chain links TRBV7-2 with TRBJ2-7, with TRBD2 matching 8 bases. The germline CDR1 and CDR2 sequences are SGHTA and FQGNSA. Germline trimming cut 4 bases from V and 2 bases from J; bases unmatched to any gene: 4. The length of the CDR3 is 14 residues. DNA for the CDR3: TGTGCCAGCAGCTGGTCGGGAGGGCCCTACGAGCAGTACTTC. This translates into CASSWSGGPYEQYF.

This clone was counted ten times or more. The V call is TRBV7-9, the J call TRBJ2-5, with TRBD2 as a possible D gene (6 bases). Germline V CDR1 and CDR2: SEHNR, FQNEAQ (reference sequence). The V gene lost 4 bases and the J gene lost 3 bases, with 18 bases spanning the gap. The CDR3 spans 16 residues. CDR3 region: CASSSFPSSGEETQYF. The DNA of the CDR3 is TGTGCCAGCAGCTCCTTCCCCAGTAGCGGAGAAGAGACCCAGTACTTC.

CDR3 coding DNA: TGTGCCAGCAGTTTACGGGCGGGGGGGATATACGAGCAGTACTTC. The encoded protein is CASSLRAGGIYEQYF. The V and J genes are TRBV28 and TRBJ2-7; the match to TRBD2 covers 9 bases. Per germline, CDR1 MDHEN and CDR2 SYDVKM. After removal of 2 bases from V and 4 bases from J, the junction contained 6 bases not matched to a gene. The CDR3 contains 15 residues.

The chain employs TRBV28 and TRBJ2-5, with TRBD2 matching 16 bases. The germline gives CDR1 MDHEN, CDR2 SYDVKM. Unmatched junction bases numbered 20, after V lost 10 bases and J lost 0 bases. The CDR3 covers 21 residues. CDR3 residues: CATTPTGTSGRAWGYQETQYF. Written as DNA, the CDR3 is TGTGCCACCACCCCGACCGGGACTAGCGGGAGGGCTTGGGGGTACCAAGAGACCCAGTACTTC.

The chain links TRBV29-1 to TRBJ2-7; 7 nucleotides align to TRBD1. CDR1 is SQVTM and CDR2 is ANQGSEA in the germline V gene. J lost 1 base, V lost 1 base, and 7 bases had no gene match. The CDR3 spans 15 residues. The CDR3 is CSVEVYRDSSYEQYF. The DNA for the CDR3 is TGCAGCGTTGAAGTTTACCGGGACAGTTCCTACGAGCAGTACTTC.

On this clone: Its ends do not fully match the called genes, so a read error is possible. This chain uses TRBV2 with TRBJ1-2; the D gene is possibly TRBD1 (6 bases). The CDR3 runs 14 residues. Germline V gives CDR1 SNHLY, CDR2 FYNNEI. In DNA, the CDR3 is TGTGCCAGCAGTGACCCGACAGGACCCTATGGCTACACTTTC. Translating it yields CASSDPTGPYGYTF.

The chain has TRBV27 and TRBJ1-1; 7 bases are shared with TRBD1. Per germline, CDR1 MNHEY and CDR2 SMNVEV (reference sequence). The CDR3 has 14 amino acids. The trim removed 6 bases at V and 3 bases at J, leaving 7 bases unmatched. CDR3 in DNA: TGTGCCAGCAGCTTAAACAGGGGTCACACTGAAGCTTTCTTT. Residues: CASSLNRGHTEAFF.

This chain connects TRBV7-9 to TRBJ2-1, with TRBD2 matching 13 bases. Trimming at V came to 5 bases and at J to 4 bases, leaving 5 bases not matched to a gene. CDR1 is SEHNR, CDR2 FQNEAQ, per germline (reference sequence). The CDR3 is 16 residues long. This chain's CDR3 is CASSELAGGPYNEQFF. CDR3 DNA: TGTGCCAGCAGCGAACTAGCGGGAGGGCCTTACAATGAGCAGTTCTTC.

This sequence joins TRBV27 and TRBJ2-5; D not certain. CDR3 size: 13 residues. Germline lookup yields CDR1 MNHEY and CDR2 SMNVEV (reference sequence). Trimming left V 3 bases short and J 2 bases short, with 7 bases between. The CDR3 DNA follows: TGTGCCAGCAGTTTCGACATTCAAGAGACCCAGTACTTC. Translating gives CASSFDIQETQYF.

V and J are TRBV5-6 and TRBJ2-7, with 8 nucleotides matching TRBD2. The CDR3 runs to 13 residues. Per germline, CDR1 SGHDT and CDR2 YYEEEE. V was pared by 5 bases and J by 3 bases, with 4 bases of the junction left unmatched. CDR3 nucleotide sequence: TGTGCCAGCAGTCGGACTAGCAGCTACGAGCAGTACTTC. Protein sequence: CASSRTSSYEQYF.

The chain uses TRBV9 and TRBJ2-1, with a weak D call TRBD1 (6 bases). Trimming shortened V by 5 bases and J by 7 bases, and 19 bases separated the two germline ends. This CDR3 contains 15 residues. The germline V gene has CDR1 SGDLS and CDR2 YYNGEE. The CDR3, as DNA: TGTGCCAGCAGGCAGGGGCGATCCCCGGCGAATGAGCAGTTCTTC. Protein sequence: CASRQGRSPANEQFF.

This rearrangement joins TRBV7-9 to TRBJ1-1; TRBD1 aligns across 7 bases. J was trimmed by 4 bases and V by 1 base; bases with no gene match: 0. The CDR3 totals 13 residues. The germline V gene has CDR1 SEHNR and CDR2 FQNEAQ (reference sequence). The CDR3 is CASSLEGATEAFF. The CDR3 nucleotides are TGTGCCAGCAGCTTAGAGGGGGCCACTGAAGCTTTCTTT.

The sample holds many counts of this clone. The chain couples TRBV7-9 to TRBJ1-3; D is ambiguous. This CDR3 comprises 14 residues. Trimming stripped 3 bases from V and 3 bases from J, with 9 bases between. Germline CDR1 reads SEHNR; CDR2 reads FQNEAQ (reference sequence). CDR3 sequence: CASSFFGDGNTIYF. The CDR3 coding sequence is TGTGCCAGCAGCTTTTTTGGCGATGGAAACACCATATATTTT.

This clone appeared a single time. The V gene is TRBV5-6, the J gene TRBJ1-2, with 7 nucleotides matching TRBD1. The CDR3 consists of 14 residues. In germline, CDR1 is SGHDT, CDR2 YYEEEE. V dropped 5 bases and J dropped 3; count of bases not matched to a gene: 7. The CDR3 region has the DNA TGTGCCAGCAGTTGGGGGGACAGCTACTATGGCTACACCTTC. It is translated as CASSWGDSYYGYTF.

This chain uses TRBV7-8 with TRBJ2-7; 8 bases map to TRBD2. The germline V gene encodes CDR1 SGHVS and CDR2 FQNEAQ. This CDR3 region has 15 residues. V lost 0 bases, J lost 3 bases, and 4 bases stayed unmatched. Written as DNA, the CDR3 is TGTGCCAGCAGCTTAGCGGCCGGGAGGGGCTACGAGCAGTACTTC. Translating gives CASSLAAGRGYEQYF.

V gene TRBV2 combines with J gene TRBJ1-1, with TRBD1 as a possible D gene (5 bases). Germline V CDR1 and CDR2: SNHLY, FYNNEI. Trimming stripped 6 bases from V and 7 bases from J, with 15 bases between. CDR3 length: 13 amino acids. CDR3: CASSLGTIGEAFF. Written as DNA, the CDR3 is TGTGCCAGCAGCCTCGGGACGATAGGTGAAGCTTTCTTT.

This clone was recorded once. J is TRBJ2-1 and V is TRBV6-1; 10 bases fit TRBD2. Germline V CDR1 and CDR2: MNHNS, SASEGT. The ends lost 2 bases at V and 7 bases at J; junction bases unmatched: 5. CDR3 length equals 15 residues. The CDR3 DNA is TGTGCCAGCAGTGAATCCAGCGGGAGGGTTAATGAGCAGTTCTTC. Translated, it gives CASSESSGRVNEQFF.

The rearrangement links TRBV5-1 to TRBJ2-5, with 7 nucleotides matching TRBD2. V was pared by 3 bases and J by 5 bases, with 10 bases of the junction left unmatched. Germline V gene sequence: CDR1 SGHRS, CDR2 YFSETQ. This CDR3 comprises 15 residues. This CDR3 reads CASSSAGADRETQYF. The CDR3 nucleotides are TGCGCCAGCAGCTCCGCGGGAGCTGATAGGGAGACCCAGTACTTC.

The J gene is TRBJ2-1, the V gene TRBV19; no definite D call. The CDR3 length is 18 residues. V was pared by 3 bases and J by 7 bases, with 25 bases between. The germline V gene has CDR1 LNHDA and CDR2 SQIVND (reference sequence). The CDR3 here is CASSMPLARGPSWNEQFF. CDR3 DNA sequence: TGTGCCAGTAGTATGCCGCTGGCCCGTGGCCCCAGTTGGAATGAGCAGTTCTTC.

V usage is TRBV7-2 and J usage is TRBJ2-5; D remains ambiguous. The CDR3 has 13 residues. Trimming shortened V by 5 bases and J by 4 bases, and 11 bases separated the two germline ends. CDR1 and CDR2 (germline): SGHTA, FQGNSA. DNA for the CDR3: TGTGCCAGCAGCCCGAGGTCCAGAGAGACCCAGTACTTC. This gives the protein CASSPRSRETQYF. Full variable domain (rest looked up from reference TRBV7-2 and TRBJ2-5): GAGVSQSPSNKVTEKGKDVELRCDPISGHTALYWYRQSLGQGLEFLIYFQGNSAPDKSGLPSDRFSAERTGGSVSTLTIQRTQQEDSAVYLCASSPRSRETQYFGPGTRLLVL.